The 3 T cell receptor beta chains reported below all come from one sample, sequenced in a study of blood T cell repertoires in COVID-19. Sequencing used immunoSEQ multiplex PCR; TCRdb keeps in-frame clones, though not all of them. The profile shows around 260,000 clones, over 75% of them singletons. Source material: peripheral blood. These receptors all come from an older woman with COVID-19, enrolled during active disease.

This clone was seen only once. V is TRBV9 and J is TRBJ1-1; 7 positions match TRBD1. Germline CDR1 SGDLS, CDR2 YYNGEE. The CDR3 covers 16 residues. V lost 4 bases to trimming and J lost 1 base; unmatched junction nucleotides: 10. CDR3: CASSTYRQGPNTEAFF. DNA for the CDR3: TGTGCCAGCAGCACCTACCGACAGGGACCGAACACTGAAGCTTTCTTT.

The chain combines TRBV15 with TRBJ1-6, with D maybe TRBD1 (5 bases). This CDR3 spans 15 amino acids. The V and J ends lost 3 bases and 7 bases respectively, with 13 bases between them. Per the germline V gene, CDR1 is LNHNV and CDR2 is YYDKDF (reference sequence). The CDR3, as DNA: TGTGCCACCAGCAGGGACAAGAGTGAGAATTCACCCCTCCACTTT. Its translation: CATSRDKSENSPLHF.

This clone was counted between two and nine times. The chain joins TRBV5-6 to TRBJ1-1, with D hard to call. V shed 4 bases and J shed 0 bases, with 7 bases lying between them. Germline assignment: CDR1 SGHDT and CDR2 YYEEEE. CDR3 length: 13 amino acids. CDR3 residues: CASSVGVNTEAFF. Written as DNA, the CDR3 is TGTGCCAGCAGCGTCGGAGTGAACACTGAAGCTTTCTTT.